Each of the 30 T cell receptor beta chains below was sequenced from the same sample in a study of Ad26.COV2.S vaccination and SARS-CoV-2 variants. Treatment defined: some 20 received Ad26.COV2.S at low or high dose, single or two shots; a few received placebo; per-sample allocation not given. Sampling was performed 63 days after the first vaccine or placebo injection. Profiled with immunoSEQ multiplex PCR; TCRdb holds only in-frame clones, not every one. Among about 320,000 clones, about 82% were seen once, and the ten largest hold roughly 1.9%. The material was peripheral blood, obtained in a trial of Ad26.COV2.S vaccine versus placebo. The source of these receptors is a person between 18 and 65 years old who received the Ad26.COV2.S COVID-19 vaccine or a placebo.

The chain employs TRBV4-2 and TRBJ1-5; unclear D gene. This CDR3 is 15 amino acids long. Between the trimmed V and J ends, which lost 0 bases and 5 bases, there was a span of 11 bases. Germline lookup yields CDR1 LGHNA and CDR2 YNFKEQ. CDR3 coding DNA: TGTGCCAGCAGCCAAGAGTGGGCAGGAGATCAGCCCCAGCATTTT. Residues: CASSQEWAGDQPQHF.

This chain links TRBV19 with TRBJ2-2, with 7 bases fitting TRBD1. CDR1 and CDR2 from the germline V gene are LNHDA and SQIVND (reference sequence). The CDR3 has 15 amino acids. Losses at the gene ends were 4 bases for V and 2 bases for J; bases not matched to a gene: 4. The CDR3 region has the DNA TGTGCCAGTAGTACTGGACAGGCCAACACCGGGGAGCTGTTTTTT. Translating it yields CASSTGQANTGELFF.

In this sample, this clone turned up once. CDR3 in DNA: TGTGCCAGCAGTGGGGGGAGACAGTTTGGGGAGCTGTTTTTT. Protein product: CASSGGRQFGELFF. The rearrangement uses TRBV6-2 or TRBV6-3 and TRBJ2-2, with D possibly matching TRBD2 (6 bases). The CDR3 has 14 residues. CDR1 and CDR2 (germline): MNHEY, SVGEGT. V dropped 5 bases and J dropped 8 bases, with 15 bases sitting between them.

The CDR3 coding sequence is TGCGCCAGCAGCCAAGGGGGGGGGACACCCATAGAAGCTTTCTTT. Protein: CASSQGGGTPIEAFF. V usage is TRBV4-3 and J usage is TRBJ1-1; D perhaps matches TRBD1 (6 bases). The length of the CDR3 is 15 residues. In germline, CDR1 is LGHNA, CDR2 YSLEER. V lost 1 base and J 8 bases, leaving 17 bases between the germline ends.

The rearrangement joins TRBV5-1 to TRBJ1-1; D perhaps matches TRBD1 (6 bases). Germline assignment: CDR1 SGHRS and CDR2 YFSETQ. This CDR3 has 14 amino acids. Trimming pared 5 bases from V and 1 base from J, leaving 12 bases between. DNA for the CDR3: TGCGCCAGCAGGCAAGGACAGCCGAACACTGAAGCTTTCTTT. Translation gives CASRQGQPNTEAFF.

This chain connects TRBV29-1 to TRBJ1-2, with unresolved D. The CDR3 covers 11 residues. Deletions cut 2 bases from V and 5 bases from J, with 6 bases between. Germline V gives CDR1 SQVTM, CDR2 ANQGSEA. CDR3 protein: CSVEWTYGYTF. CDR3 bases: TGCAGCGTTGAATGGACGTATGGCTACACCTTC.

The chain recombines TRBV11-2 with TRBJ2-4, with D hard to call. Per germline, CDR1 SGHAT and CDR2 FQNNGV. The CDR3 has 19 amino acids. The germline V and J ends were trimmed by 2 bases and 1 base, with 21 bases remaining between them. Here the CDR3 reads CASSLSAARSSSAKNIQYF. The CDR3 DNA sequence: TGTGCCAGCAGCTTATCTGCCGCACGTTCCTCTTCCGCCAAAAACATTCAGTACTTC.

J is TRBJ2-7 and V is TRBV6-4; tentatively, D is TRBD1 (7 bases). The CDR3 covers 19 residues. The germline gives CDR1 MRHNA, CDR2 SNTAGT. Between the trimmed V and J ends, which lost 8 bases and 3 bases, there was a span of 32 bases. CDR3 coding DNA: TGTGCCAGCTATACGCCGGGACAGATCTTCGGGAGAGGATTCTACGAGCAGTACTTC. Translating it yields CASYTPGQIFGRGFYEQYF.

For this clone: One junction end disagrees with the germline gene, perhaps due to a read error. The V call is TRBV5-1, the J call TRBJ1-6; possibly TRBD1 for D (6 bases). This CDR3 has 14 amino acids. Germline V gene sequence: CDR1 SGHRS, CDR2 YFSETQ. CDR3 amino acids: CASSLGTDNSPLHF. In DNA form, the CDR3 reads TGCGCCAGCAGCTTGGGGACAGATAACTCACCCCTCCACTTT. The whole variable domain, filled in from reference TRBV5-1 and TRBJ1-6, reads KAGVTQTPRYLIKTRGQQVTLSCSPISGHRSVSWYQQTPGQGLQFLFEYFSETQRNKGNFPGRFSGRQFSNSRSEMNVSTLELGDSALYLCASSLGTDNSPLHFGNGTRLTVT.

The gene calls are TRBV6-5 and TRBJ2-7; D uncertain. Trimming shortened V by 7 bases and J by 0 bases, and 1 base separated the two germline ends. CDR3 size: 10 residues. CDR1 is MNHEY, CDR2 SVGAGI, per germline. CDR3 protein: CASNSYEQYF. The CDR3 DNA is TGTGCCAGCAACTCCTACGAGCAGTACTTC.

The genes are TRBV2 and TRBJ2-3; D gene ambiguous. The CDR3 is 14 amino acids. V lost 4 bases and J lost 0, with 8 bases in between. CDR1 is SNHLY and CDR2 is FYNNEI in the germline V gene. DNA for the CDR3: TGTGCCAGCAGTGTGGTCAGAAGCACAGATACGCAGTATTTT. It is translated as CASSVVRSTDTQYF.

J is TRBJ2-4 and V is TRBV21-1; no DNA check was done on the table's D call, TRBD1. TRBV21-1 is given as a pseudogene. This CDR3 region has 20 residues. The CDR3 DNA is TGTGCCAGCAGCAAGACCGACAGGGCGACCGCTCTCATAGCCAAAAACATTCAGTACTTC. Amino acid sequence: CASSKTDRATALIAKNIQYF.

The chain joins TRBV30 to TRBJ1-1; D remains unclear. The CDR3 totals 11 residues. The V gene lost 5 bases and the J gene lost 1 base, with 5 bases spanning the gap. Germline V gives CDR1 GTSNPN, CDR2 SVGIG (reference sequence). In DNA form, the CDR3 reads TGTGCCTGGCGCCAGAACACTGAAGCTTTCTTT. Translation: CAWRQNTEAFF.

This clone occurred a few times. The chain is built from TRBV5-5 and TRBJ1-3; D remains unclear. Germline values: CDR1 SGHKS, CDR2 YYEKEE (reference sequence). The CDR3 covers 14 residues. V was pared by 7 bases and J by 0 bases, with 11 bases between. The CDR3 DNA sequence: TGTGCCAGCGACTCAAGCCTCTCTGGAAACACCATATATTTT. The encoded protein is CASDSSLSGNTIYF.

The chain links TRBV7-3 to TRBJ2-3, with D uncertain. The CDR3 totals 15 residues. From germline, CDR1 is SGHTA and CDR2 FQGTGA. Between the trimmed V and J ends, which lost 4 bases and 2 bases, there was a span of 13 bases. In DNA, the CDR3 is TGTGCCAGCAGCTCGAACTCTCGGCCCACAGATACGCAGTATTTT. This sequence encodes CASSSNSRPTDTQYF.

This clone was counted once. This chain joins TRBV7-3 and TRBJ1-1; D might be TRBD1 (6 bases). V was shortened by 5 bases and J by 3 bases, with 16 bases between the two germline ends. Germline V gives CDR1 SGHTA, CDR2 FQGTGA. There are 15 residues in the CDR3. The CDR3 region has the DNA TGTGCCAGCAGCCGAACCGGGGGGCAGCACACTGAAGCTTTCTTT. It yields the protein CASSRTGGQHTEAFF.

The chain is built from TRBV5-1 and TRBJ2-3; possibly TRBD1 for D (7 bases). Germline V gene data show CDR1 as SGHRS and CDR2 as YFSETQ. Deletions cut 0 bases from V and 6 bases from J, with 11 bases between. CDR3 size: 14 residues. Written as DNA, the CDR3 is TGCGCCAGCAGCTTGGCCTCAGGGGGGGATACGCAGTATTTT. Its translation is CASSLASGGDTQYF.

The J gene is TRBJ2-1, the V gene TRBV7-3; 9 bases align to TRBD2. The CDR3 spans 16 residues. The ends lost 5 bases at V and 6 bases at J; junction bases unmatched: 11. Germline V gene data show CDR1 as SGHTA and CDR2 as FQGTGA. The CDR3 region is CASSQSTSGPTNEQFF. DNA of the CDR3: TGTGCCAGCAGCCAGTCCACTAGCGGGCCCACCAATGAGCAGTTCTTC. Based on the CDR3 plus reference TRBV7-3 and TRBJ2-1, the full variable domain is GAGVSQTPSNKVTEKGKYVELRCDPISGHTALYWYRQSLGQGPEFLIYFQGTGAADDSGLPNDRFFAVRPEGSVSTLKIQRTERGDSAVYLCASSQSTSGPTNEQFFGPGTRLTVL.

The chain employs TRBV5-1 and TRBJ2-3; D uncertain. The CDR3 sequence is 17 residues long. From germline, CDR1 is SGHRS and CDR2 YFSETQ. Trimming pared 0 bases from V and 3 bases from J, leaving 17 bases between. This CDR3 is CASSLVGRSAVTDTQYF. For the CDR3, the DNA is TGCGCCAGCAGCTTGGTAGGTCGGTCGGCAGTGACAGATACGCAGTATTTT.

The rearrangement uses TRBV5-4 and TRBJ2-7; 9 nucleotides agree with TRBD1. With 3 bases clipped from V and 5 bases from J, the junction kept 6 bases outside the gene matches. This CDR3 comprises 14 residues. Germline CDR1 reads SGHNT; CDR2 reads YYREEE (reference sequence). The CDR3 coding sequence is TGTGCCAGCAGCTCGACAGGGGGAGGGAACGAGCAGTACTTC. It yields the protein CASSSTGGGNEQYF.

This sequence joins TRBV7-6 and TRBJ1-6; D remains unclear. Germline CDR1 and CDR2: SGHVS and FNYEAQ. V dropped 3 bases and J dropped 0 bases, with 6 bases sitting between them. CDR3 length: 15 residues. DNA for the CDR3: TGTGCCAGCAGCTTGCGGAGCTCCTATAATTCACCCCTCCACTTT. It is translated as CASSLRSSYNSPLHF.

For the CDR3, the DNA is TGTGCCAGCAGTCGCAGTAGGGAGAGCAATCAGCCCCAGCATTTT. Translated, it gives CASSRSRESNQPQHF. The V gene is TRBV6-5, the J gene TRBJ1-5, with D uncertain. The CDR3 contains 15 residues. Germline loops: CDR1 MNHEY, CDR2 SVGAGI. Trimming removed 5 bases from V and 1 base from J, with 12 bases in between.

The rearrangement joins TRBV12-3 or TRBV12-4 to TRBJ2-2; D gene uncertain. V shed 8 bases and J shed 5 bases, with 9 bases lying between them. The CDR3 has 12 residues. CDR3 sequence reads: CASLKFTGELFF. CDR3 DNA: TGTGCCAGCTTGAAGTTTACCGGGGAGCTGTTTTTT.

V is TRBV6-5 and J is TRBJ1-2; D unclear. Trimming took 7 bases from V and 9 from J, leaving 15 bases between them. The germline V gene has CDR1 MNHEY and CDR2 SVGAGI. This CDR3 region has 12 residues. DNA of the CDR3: TGTGCCAGCACCTGGGAATCTTTCAGCTACACCTTC. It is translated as CASTWESFSYTF.

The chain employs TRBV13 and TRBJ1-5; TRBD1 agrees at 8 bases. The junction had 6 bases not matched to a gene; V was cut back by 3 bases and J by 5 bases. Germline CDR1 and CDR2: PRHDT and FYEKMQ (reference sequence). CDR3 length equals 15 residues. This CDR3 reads CASSFARTGHQPQHF. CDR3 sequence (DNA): TGTGCCAGCAGCTTCGCCCGGACAGGGCATCAGCCCCAGCATTTT.

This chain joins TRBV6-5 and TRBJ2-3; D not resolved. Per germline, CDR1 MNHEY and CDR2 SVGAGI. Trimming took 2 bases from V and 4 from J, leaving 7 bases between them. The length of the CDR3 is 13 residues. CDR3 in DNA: TGTGCCAGCAGTTACGTTAATGCAGATACGCAGTATTTT. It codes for CASSYVNADTQYF.

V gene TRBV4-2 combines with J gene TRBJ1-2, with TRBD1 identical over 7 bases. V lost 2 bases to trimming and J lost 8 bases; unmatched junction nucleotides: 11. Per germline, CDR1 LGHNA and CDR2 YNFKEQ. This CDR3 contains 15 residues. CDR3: CASSQFQSGTVGYTF. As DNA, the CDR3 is TGTGCCAGCAGCCAATTCCAAAGTGGGACAGTCGGCTACACCTTC.

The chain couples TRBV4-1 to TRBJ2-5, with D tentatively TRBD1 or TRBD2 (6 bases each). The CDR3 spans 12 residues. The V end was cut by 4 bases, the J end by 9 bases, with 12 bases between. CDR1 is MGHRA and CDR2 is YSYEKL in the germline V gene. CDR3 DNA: TGCGCCAGCAGCCTTCCGAGGGGGGCCCAGTACTTC. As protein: CASSLPRGAQYF.

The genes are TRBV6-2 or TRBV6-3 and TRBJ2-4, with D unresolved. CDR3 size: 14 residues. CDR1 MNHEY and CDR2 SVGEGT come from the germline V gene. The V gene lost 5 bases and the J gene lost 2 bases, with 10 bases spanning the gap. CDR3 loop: CASSTPVPKNIQYF. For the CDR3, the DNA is TGTGCCAGCAGTACGCCGGTTCCCAAAAACATTCAGTACTTC.

CDR3 DNA sequence: TGTGCCAGCTCACAGGACAGGACGGACTCCTACGAGCAGTACTTC. The encoded protein is CASSQDRTDSYEQYF. This chain connects TRBV18 to TRBJ2-7; 7 bases line up with TRBD1. Germline CDR1 KGHSH, CDR2 LQKENI. There are 15 residues in the CDR3. The junction had 6 bases not matched to a gene; V was cut back by 4 bases and J by 0 bases. The complete variable domain, with remaining parts taken from reference TRBV18 and TRBJ2-7, reads NAGVMQNPRHLVRRRGQEARLRCSPMKGHSHVYWYRQLPEEGLKFMVYLQKENIIDESGMPKERFSAEFPKEGPSILRIQQVVRGDSAAYFCASSQDRTDSYEQYFGPGTRLTVT.